One sample yielded the 3 T cell receptor beta chains listed below, sequenced in a study of early T cells in non-severe SARS-CoV-2 infection. TCRdb re-called the 5' RACE reads with MiXCR, one entry per CDR3 protein. The sample holds tens of thousands of distinct CDR3 sequences, over 4.5% seen once. Sequencing was performed on whole blood. The receptors derive from an adult who was a healthcare worker with PCR-confirmed SARS-CoV-2 infection or an uninfected control (not recorded which).

The J gene is TRBJ2-1, the V gene TRBV6-1; 7 bases match TRBD2. Losses at the gene ends were 6 bases for V and 8 bases for J; bases not matched to a gene: 10. The CDR3 extends over 14 amino acids. The germline CDR1 and CDR2 sequences are MNHNS and SASEGT. CDR3 nucleotides: TGTGCCAGCAGCACGCCACATCGGGGGGATGAGCAGTTCTTC. It encodes CASSTPHRGDEQFF.

This clonotype was seen at least ten times. V gene TRBV9 combines with J gene TRBJ1-1; 8 bases are shared with TRBD1. Germline V CDR1 and CDR2: SGDLS, YYNGEE. The CDR3 has 14 residues. Trimming took 0 bases from V and 7 from J; bases not matched to a gene: 5. Here the CDR3 DNA reads TGTGCCAGCAGCGTAGTTGGGACAGGCAGTGAAGCTTTCTTT. Its translation is CASSVVGTGSEAFF.

This clonotype was detected many times. The rearrangement joins TRBV11-3 to TRBJ2-1; 8 positions agree with TRBD1. V lost 2 bases, J lost 4 bases, and 4 bases stayed unmatched. In germline, CDR1 is SGHNT, CDR2 YENEEA. CDR3 length: 15 amino acids. The CDR3 DNA reads as TGTGCCAGCAGCTTATGGGGACAGGCGTACAATGAGCAGTTCTTC. This sequence encodes CASSLWGQAYNEQFF.